One and the same sample provided the 28 T cell receptor beta chains below, sequenced in a study of T cell responses to AZD1222 COVID-19 vaccine. The method was immunoSEQ multiplex PCR; TCRdb's version includes in-frame clones alone and lacks a portion of them. The profile shows roughly 97,000 clones, approximately 86% of them singletons. Sequences were derived from peripheral blood, sampled 28 days after the second dose of the MenACWY control vaccine. These receptor sequences come from an adult who received the MenACWY meningococcal vaccine as a control.

The chain uses TRBV7-3 and TRBJ2-1; 15 positions agree with TRBD2. The CDR3 has 16 residues. The germline V gene has CDR1 SGHTA and CDR2 FQGTGA. Losses at the gene ends were 2 bases for V and 6 bases for J; bases not matched to a gene: 2. As DNA, the CDR3 is TGTGCCAGCAGCTTAGCGGGACTAGCGGGGGGCAATGAGCAGTTCTTC. Translated, it gives CASSLAGLAGGNEQFF. The full variable domain, with the rest looked up from reference TRBV7-3 and TRBJ2-1, is GAGVSQTPSNKVTEKGKYVELRCDPISGHTALYWYRQSLGQGPEFLIYFQGTGAADDSGLPNDRFFAVRPEGSVSTLKIQRTERGDSAVYLCASSLAGLAGGNEQFFGPGTRLTVL.

This sequence joins TRBV7-6 and TRBJ2-2; TRBD1 matches at 8 bases. V lost 7 bases, J lost 5 bases, and 12 bases stayed unmatched. The germline V gene encodes CDR1 SGHVS and CDR2 FNYEAQ. This CDR3 has 16 residues. The CDR3 nucleotides are TGTGCCAGCACTCCCCGGCAGGGGGCGCGGACCGGGGAGCTGTTTTTT. Its protein is CASTPRQGARTGELFF.

The CDR3 spells CASSPEANYGYTF. The DNA of the CDR3 is TGTGCCAGCAGCCCGGAAGCTAACTATGGCTACACCTTC. V is TRBV5-4 and J is TRBJ1-2; D is ambiguous. V was cut by 4 bases and J by 0 bases, with 7 bases left in between. Germline V CDR1 and CDR2: SGHNT, YYREEE (reference sequence). The CDR3 is 13 amino acids.

This clone was detected only once. The chain employs TRBV2 and TRBJ1-1; 8 bases agree with TRBD1. V shed 0 bases and J 4 bases; nucleotides not matched to a gene: 4. The germline gives CDR1 SNHLY, CDR2 FYNNEI. CDR3 length: 15 amino acids. CDR3 loop: CASSEARTGGTEAFF. CDR3 in DNA: TGTGCCAGCAGTGAAGCCCGAACAGGGGGCACTGAAGCTTTCTTT.

The chain uses TRBV2 and TRBJ1-2, with a weak D call TRBD1 (5 bases). Per germline, CDR1 SNHLY and CDR2 FYNNEI. The CDR3 is made up of 13 amino acids. V was shortened by 3 bases and J by 4 bases, with 9 bases between the two germline ends. DNA of the CDR3: TGTGCCAGCAGTGAGACAGAGAGCTATGGCTACACCTTC. Translated, it gives CASSETESYGYTF.

V gene TRBV5-1 combines with J gene TRBJ2-7; D is ambiguous. The CDR3 has 14 amino acids. V dropped 1 base and J dropped 1 base, with 9 bases sitting between them. CDR1 SGHRS and CDR2 YFSETQ come from the germline V gene. CDR3 protein: CASSLRGRSYEQYF. The CDR3, as DNA: TGCGCCAGCAGCTTGAGAGGCAGATCCTACGAGCAGTACTTC.

This chain joins TRBV9 and TRBJ2-1; D ambiguous. Trimming took 1 base from V and 7 from J, leaving 9 bases between them. The CDR3 runs to 13 residues. Germline CDR1 and CDR2: SGDLS and YYNGEE. CDR3 amino acids: CASSVLVGNEQFF. As DNA, the CDR3 is TGTGCCAGCAGCGTACTGGTGGGGAATGAGCAGTTCTTC.

The sample holds a few counts of this clone. This chain connects TRBV5-1 to TRBJ1-1; TRBD1 matches at 8 bases. Germline V gene lookup returns CDR1 SGHRS and CDR2 YFSETQ. The CDR3 spans 13 residues. Trimming at V came to 2 bases and at J to 4 bases, leaving 1 base not matched to a gene. The CDR3 spells CASSLDRGTEAFF. As DNA, the CDR3 is TGCGCCAGCAGCTTAGACAGGGGCACTGAAGCTTTCTTT.

The rearrangement links TRBV10-2 to TRBJ2-7; D unresolved. Trimming cost V 10 bases and J 1 base, with 11 bases left between them. Germline CDR1 is WSHSY and CDR2 is SAAADI. The CDR3 totals 12 residues. CDR3 coding DNA: TGCGCCACCAGAACCGATTCCTACGAGCAGTACTTC. Translated: CATRTDSYEQYF.

In its sample, this clone was seen a few times. This CDR3 reads CASSLDGSSNQPQHF. The CDR3 DNA sequence: TGTGCCAGCAGTTTAGATGGGTCTAGCAATCAGCCCCAGCATTTT. V gene TRBV28 combines with J gene TRBJ1-5; D gene uncertain. CDR3 size: 15 residues. The ends were cut back, 2 bases at V and 0 bases at J, with 8 bases in the middle. The germline V gene encodes CDR1 MDHEN and CDR2 SYDVKM. Full variable domain (missing parts from reference TRBV28 and TRBJ1-5): DVKVTQSSRYLVKRTGEKVFLECVQDMDHENMFWYRQDPGLGLRLIYFSYDVKMKEKGDIPEGYSVSREKKERFSLILESASTNQTSMYLCASSLDGSSNQPQHFGDGTRLSIL.

The J gene is TRBJ1-6, the V gene TRBV2, with D possibly being TRBD1 (5 bases). The CDR3 is 14 residues long. V lost 5 bases to trimming and J lost 8 bases, with 13 bases between them. CDR1 and CDR2 from the germline V gene are SNHLY and FYNNEI. CDR3 region: CASSTLGADSPLHF. The CDR3 DNA is TGTGCCAGCAGTACCCTAGGGGCGGATTCACCCCTCCACTTT.

The chain carries TRBV11-2 and TRBJ2-5; D is undetermined. The CDR3 totals 13 residues. V was cut by 1 base and J by 4 bases, with 7 bases left in between. CDR1 is SGHAT and CDR2 is FQNNGV in the germline V gene. DNA for the CDR3: TGTGCCAGCAGCTTAGGGGGTCGAGAGACCCAGTACTTC. This encodes CASSLGGRETQYF.

V usage is TRBV28 and J usage is TRBJ1-1; 9 nucleotides match TRBD1. The CDR3 has 15 amino acids. V trimming: 2 bases; J trimming: 11 bases; junction bases outside the gene matches: 12. Per germline, CDR1 MDHEN and CDR2 SYDVKM. This CDR3 is CASSLATGGTLSAFF. Written as DNA, the CDR3 is TGTGCCAGCAGTTTAGCGACAGGGGGTACCTTATCTGCTTTCTTT.

CDR3 loop: CASNPDSFYGYTF. CDR3 in DNA: TGTGCCAGCAACCCGGACAGTTTCTATGGCTACACCTTC. V gene TRBV7-2 combines with J gene TRBJ1-2, with D perhaps TRBD1 (6 bases). Per germline, CDR1 SGHTA and CDR2 FQGNSA. Trimming took 7 bases from V and 4 from J, leaving 13 bases between them. The CDR3 contains 13 residues. The full variable domain, rest sourced from reference TRBV7-2 and TRBJ1-2, is GAGVSQSPSNKVTEKGKDVELRCDPISGHTALYWYRQSLGQGLEFLIYFQGNSAPDKSGLPSDRFSAERTGGSVSTLTIQRTQQEDSAVYLCASNPDSFYGYTFGSGTRLTVV.

This clone was counted once. J is TRBJ2-3 and V is TRBV9, with 8 bases identical to TRBD1. The CDR3 has 17 amino acids. J gave up 2 bases and V 3 bases, and 11 bases lay outside the gene matches. The germline gives CDR1 SGDLS, CDR2 YYNGEE. CDR3 protein: CASSANPGGAFTDTQYF. CDR3 in DNA: TGTGCCAGCAGCGCCAACCCAGGGGGCGCTTTCACAGATACGCAGTATTTT. Complete variable domain (other parts from reference TRBV9 and TRBJ2-3): DSGVTQTPKHLITATGQRVTLRCSPRSGDLSVYWYQQSLDQGLQFLIQYYNGEERAKGNILERFSAQQFPDLHSELNLSSLELGDSALYFCASSANPGGAFTDTQYFGPGTRLTVL.

About this clone: The sample carries other DNA sequences with the same CDR3. The V gene is TRBV6-4, the J gene TRBJ1-5, with TRBD1 as a possible D gene (6 bases). From germline, CDR1 is MRHNA and CDR2 SNTAGT. This CDR3 is 15 amino acids long. Trimming shortened V by 6 bases and J by 0 bases, and 12 bases separated the two germline ends. CDR3 sequence (DNA): TGTGCCAGCAGAGAACAGGGCTATAGCAATCAGCCCCAGCATTTT. This translates into CASREQGYSNQPQHF.

The chain carries TRBV6-5 and TRBJ2-2; D not resolved. Trimming stripped 10 bases from V and 6 bases from J, with 18 bases between. This CDR3 is built from 14 residues. Germline values: CDR1 MNHEY, CDR2 SVGAGI. For the CDR3, the DNA is TGTGCCACCCTTCAGTCCCGGGTAGCCGGGGAGCTGTTTTTT. Its translation is CATLQSRVAGELFF.

This clone was counted only a few times. The chain joins TRBV3-1 (or the pseudogene TRBV3-2) to TRBJ1-2; 12 nucleotides align to TRBD1. Germline V gene data show CDR1 as LGHDT and CDR2 as YNNKEL (reference sequence). The CDR3 is 16 residues long. V shed 4 bases, J shed 4 bases, and the junction held 7 bases outside the gene matches. The CDR3 DNA sequence: TGTGCCAGCAGCCGGGACAGGGGGCGAAGCCCCTATGGCTACACCTTC. This codes for CASSRDRGRSPYGYTF.

The V gene is TRBV19, the J gene TRBJ2-5; D perhaps matches TRBD2 (5 bases). This CDR3 has 14 residues. V was shortened by 4 bases and J by 5 bases, with 14 bases between the two germline ends. Germline V lookup: CDR1 LNHDA, CDR2 SQIVND (reference sequence). The CDR3 DNA is TGTGCCAGTAGTACACCTGATAGAGGGGAGACCCAGTACTTC. Encoded protein: CASSTPDRGETQYF.

CDR3 loop: CASSHPNRTGAGELFF. Here the CDR3 DNA reads TGCGCCAGCAGTCACCCTAACAGGACAGGGGCTGGGGAGCTGTTTTTT. The gene calls are TRBV23-1 and TRBJ2-2, with TRBD1 identical over 9 bases. TRBV23-1 is an open reading frame whose function is uncertain. Germline trimming cut 3 bases from V and 8 bases from J; bases unmatched to any gene: 10. This CDR3 has 16 amino acids.

The CDR3 sequence is CASSASRWVEETQYF. In nucleotides, the CDR3 is TGTGCCAGCAGCGCCTCACGGTGGGTGGAGGAGACCCAGTACTTC. The rearrangement joins TRBV21-1 to TRBJ2-5; the table's D call, TRBD2, has no DNA check behind it. TRBV21-1 corresponds to a pseudogene. The CDR3 is made up of 15 amino acids.

This sequence joins TRBV29-1 and TRBJ1-1, with 7 bases lining up with TRBD1. The germline gives CDR1 SQVTM, CDR2 ANQGSEA. CDR3 length equals 12 residues. With 4 bases clipped from V and 6 bases from J, the junction kept 5 bases outside the gene matches. The DNA for the CDR3 is TGCAGCGTTGCCCAGGGGGGGGCTGAAGCTTTCTTT. Translation: CSVAQGGAEAFF.

The chain recombines TRBV3-1 (or the pseudogene TRBV3-2) with TRBJ2-5; 8 positions match TRBD2. The CDR3 is 12 residues long. Trimming took 11 bases from V and 9 from J; bases not matched to a gene: 11. Germline CDR1 and CDR2: LGHDT and YNNKEL (reference sequence). This chain's CDR3 is CAALSSGEAQYF. In DNA form, the CDR3 reads TGTGCCGCTCTGAGTAGCGGGGAGGCCCAGTACTTC.

The chain uses TRBV30 and TRBJ1-4; the match to TRBD1 covers 7 bases. Germline CDR1 is GTSNPN and CDR2 is SVGIG (reference sequence). With 5 bases clipped from V and 5 bases from J, the junction kept 5 bases outside the gene matches. The CDR3 runs to 13 residues. The CDR3, as DNA: TGTGCCTGGGGCGGGACAGAAAATGAAAAACTGTTTTTT. Protein: CAWGGTENEKLFF. Complete variable domain (other parts from reference TRBV30 and TRBJ1-4): SQTIHQWPATLVQPVGSPLSLECTVEGTSNPNLYWYRQAAGRGLQLLFYSVGIGQISSEVPQNLSASRPQDRQFILSSKKLLLSDSGFYLCAWGGTENEKLFFGSGTQLSVL.

This clone was recorded only once. V usage is TRBV27 and J usage is TRBJ2-2; 8 nucleotides match TRBD2. Germline CDR1 MNHEY, CDR2 SMNVEV (reference sequence). Trimming cost V 1 base and J 0 bases; bases outside gene matches: 4. The CDR3 totals 17 residues. CDR3 in amino acids: CASSLFGGGPNTGELFF. The CDR3 DNA sequence: TGTGCCAGCAGTTTATTCGGCGGGGGGCCGAACACCGGGGAGCTGTTTTTT.

V and J are TRBV19 and TRBJ1-1, with D possibly TRBD1 on 5 matching bases. Germline CDR1 is LNHDA and CDR2 is SQIVND (reference sequence). This CDR3 comprises 14 residues. V was pared by 6 bases and J by 4 bases, with 15 bases between. CDR3 coding DNA: TGTGCCAGTAGGGGGGAGAGAATAGGCACTGAAGCTTTCTTT. Residues: CASRGERIGTEAFF.

In this sample, this clone turned up a few times. J is TRBJ2-6 and V is TRBV18, with TRBD1 matching over 8 bases. V was clipped by 5 bases and J by 0 bases; unmatched bases: 9. Germline lookup yields CDR1 KGHSH and CDR2 LQKENI. CDR3 length: 18 amino acids. As DNA, the CDR3 is TGTGCCAGCTCAGGTCGACAGGGGCATAGCTCTGGGGCCAACGTCCTGACTTTC. This sequence encodes CASSGRQGHSSGANVLTF.

The rearrangement uses TRBV3-1 (or the pseudogene TRBV3-2) and TRBJ2-6, with D maybe TRBD1 (7 bases). Germline loops: CDR1 LGHDT, CDR2 YNNKEL (reference sequence). The CDR3 length is 15 residues. V lost 1 base and J 11 bases, leaving 15 bases between the germline ends. The CDR3 region has the DNA TGTGCCAGCAGCCAAGGACAGGGAGGTTCGCACGTCCTGACTTTC. Protein: CASSQGQGGSHVLTF.